This TCR beta chain derives from a study of T cell responses to AZD1222 COVID-19 vaccine. Study results and caveats: Baseline serology detected seropositivity in only six AZD1222 recipients. Along spike, vaccine-associated CD4 TCRs were found throughout, with dominance at 160-218 and 743-854. Clonal diversity may have been underestimated in mostly white British donors.

The CDR3 totals 13 residues. V lost 0 bases and J lost 7, with 9 bases in between. Germline V gives CDR1 SEHNR, CDR2 FQNEAQ (reference sequence). Assay used: immunoSEQ multiplex PCR; TCRdb lists only in-frame clones, some missing. This table holds 130,000 to 150,000 clones, around 90% found once. A single count supports this clone. Its target is not known. Here the sequenced sample was peripheral blood, taken 28 days after the second AZD1222 dose. The sequence was obtained from an adult who received the AZD1222 COVID-19 vaccine. The J gene is TRBJ1-1, the V gene TRBV7-9; D not resolved. This CDR3 reads CASSLAPLNEAFF. The CDR3 DNA sequence: TGTGCCAGCAGCTTAGCCCCACTTAATGAAGCTTTCTTT.